The entry that follows covers one T cell receptor (beta chain) sequence. The target of this receptor is not known. Nothing much larger sits one base from this clone, and base qualities are not available. Starting from positively selected CD4+ cells, anti-CD25 beads were used to select CD4+CD25+ regulatory T cells. Miltenyi superparamagnetic beads coated with subset-specific monoclonal antibodies were used to isolate the T cell subsets. Every T cell population came from peripheral blood. Whole blood was subjected to Ficoll separation to obtain mononuclear cells, from which monocytes were subsequently depleted using anti-CD14 microbeads. The isolated cell populations were resuspended in RNAprotect reagent immediately. Library preparation was by multiplex PCR. TCRdb records 454 GS FLX as the sequencer. Semiquantitative ARM-PCR was used to amplify the TCR alpha and beta CDR3 regions from mRNA. In ARM-PCR, tagged nested gene-specific primers were used first, and communal superprimers then performed exponential amplification. Nested primers were removed by exonuclease before the second amplification round on first-round PCR products. Sequencing of the amplicons was performed on the 454 platform, which allows millions of DNA fragments to be sequenced rapidly without cloning bias. An effective read was defined as a read mappable to both V and J germline segments. In the paper's pipeline: IRmap was used to assign reads to germline V, D and J segments, relying on pyromap, a Smith-Waterman modification adapted to 454 sequencing errors. To filter D-beta assignments, cutoffs were set at the 99th percentile of the alignment scores obtained from simulated random sequences. The amino acids between the conserved V-segment Y[YFLI]C motif and the J-segment [FW]GXGT motif were defined as CDR3. Repertoire diversity was estimated with a compound Poisson process model previously applied to large-scale EST data. A procedure for detecting cross-contamination was applied so that sample contamination could be argued against as the origin of shared CDR3s. The public reads were run again by TCRdb, first through fastp at Q25 and then through MiXCR, and only productive beta chains were kept. Rows are unified per CDR3 protein, each entry keeping the most common DNA and genes. The V and J calls were determined by TCRdb, not by the authors. Within this sample are some 14,000 distinct CDR3 sequences, with about 60% of them counted one time only. The leading ten clones occupy 2% to 2.5% of the sample.

This sample was taken from a study of relationships among human T cell subsets (dated 2010 in TCRdb). At the level of the whole study: The study sequenced eight distinct T cell populations from blood: pan T, CD8 cytotoxic, regulatory, Th1, Th2, naive plus transitional, activated and memory cells.

What the study reported, not specific to this receptor: Across the seven subsets, no statistically significant differences turned up in V, D and J usage, CDR3 length, or N-nucleotide additions. A CD4+CD8+ double-positive population could not be ruled out by the bead-based sorting. Over 55% of CD8+ cytotoxic sequences were found to belong to clones with over 100 reads, whereas few such clones were observed in the regulatory and Th2 subsets. The substantial sharing of CDR3s among Th1, Th2 and regulatory T cells was interpreted as suggesting that cell fate choices are stochastic.

Specimen: Tregs sorted from blood. The TCR was taken from a man aged 40-50 years in good health.

CDR3 sequence: CASSLRGGTTEAFF. The DNA sequence follows: TGTGCCAGCAGTTTGAGGGGCGGAACAACTGAAGCTTTCTTT. The sequence links TRBV12-3 or TRBV12-4 to TRBJ1-1; TRBD1 is a possible D gene, resting on 5 matching bases. A distance of 13 bases separates the germline ends of V and J, which lose 3 bases and 5 bases respectively. The CDR3 has 14 amino acids, counting the end cysteine and phenylalanine. Of the read, only the CDR3 DNA is kept; its 42 bases are in frame from base 1.